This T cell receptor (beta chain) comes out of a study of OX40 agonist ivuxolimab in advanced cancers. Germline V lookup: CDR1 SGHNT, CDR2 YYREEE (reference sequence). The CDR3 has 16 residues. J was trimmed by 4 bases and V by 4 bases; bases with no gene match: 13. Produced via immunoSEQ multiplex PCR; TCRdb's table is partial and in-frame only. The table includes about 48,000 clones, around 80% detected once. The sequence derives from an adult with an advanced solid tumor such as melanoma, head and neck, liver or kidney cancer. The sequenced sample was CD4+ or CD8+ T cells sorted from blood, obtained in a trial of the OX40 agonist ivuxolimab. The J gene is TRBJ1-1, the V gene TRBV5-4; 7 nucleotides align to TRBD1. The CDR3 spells CASSTGLDRVPTEAFF. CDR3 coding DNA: TGTGCCAGCAGCACGGGATTAGACAGGGTCCCCACTGAAGCTTTCTTT. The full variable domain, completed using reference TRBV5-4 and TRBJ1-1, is ETGVTQSPTHLIKTRGQQVTLRCSSQSGHNTVSWYQQALGQGPQFIFQYYREEENGRGNFPPRFSGLQFPNYSSELNVNALELDDSALYLCASSTGLDRVPTEAFFGQGTRLTVV.